This T cell receptor (beta chain) is from a study of blood T cell repertoires in COVID-19. Under the authors' procedure: Amplifying reference gene primers gave estimates of nucleated cell counts. Sequencing used immunoSEQ multiplex PCR; TCRdb keeps in-frame clones, though not all of them. V, J and clone size are taken as reported in that table, and D and trimming were inferred from the DNA itself. This sample has over 400,000 clones; 85% to 90% occur once, and the top ten carry roughly 7.3%. The TCR originated in a woman aged 45-65 years with COVID-19, enrolled during active disease. Sequencing input: peripheral blood.

The CDR3 coding sequence is TGTGCCATCTCTCCTTTAGACGGGAATTCCTACGAGCAGTACTTC. Protein: CAISPLDGNSYEQYF. This chain joins TRBV10-3 and TRBJ2-7; tentative D call: TRBD2 (5 bases). V lost 8 bases, J lost 1 base, and 18 bases lay in between. Germline-derived CDR1 and CDR2 are ENHRY and SYGVKD. The length of the CDR3 is 15 residues.